These T cell receptor beta chains were read from a single sample in a study of blood T cell repertoires in COVID-19. This table comes from immunoSEQ multiplex PCR, and its TCRdb copy is limited to in-frame clones, with some not included. Seen here are around 140,000 clones, about 80% observed once, and the top ten hold about 4%. Sequenced: peripheral blood. The receptor source for this set is a man between 65 and 85 years old who had recovered from COVID-19. CDR3s include the opening cysteine and the closing phenylalanine or tryptophan. A D gene is named only where the DNA matches it firmly. The size of a clone is reported for some rows only, either as once, few or many, or as a class for expanded clones.

TRBJ2-5	TRBV4-1	TRBD1	-	TGCGCCAGCAGCCAACCGGGACAGGGGTGGAAGACCCAGTACTTC	CASSQPGQGWKTQYF
TRBJ1-1	TRBV18	-	-	TGTGCCAGCTCACCAAGACAGGCTATGGACACTGAAGCTTTCTTT	CASSPRQAMDTEAFF
TRBJ1-1	TRBV18	TRBD1	-	TGTGCCAGCTCACCCCTTGGGACAGGTTCGAACACTGAAGCTTTCTTT	CASSPLGTGSNTEAFF
TRBJ2-7	TRBV7-9	-	-	TGTGCCAGCAGCCCTTTATCCTACGAGCAGTACTTC	CASSPLSYEQYF
TRBJ1-3	TRBV19	-	-	TGTGCCAGTAGCCCTGGACAGCTAAGCTCTGGAAACACCATATATTTT	CASSPGQLSSGNTIYF
TRBJ2-5	TRBV7-9	-	-	TGTGCCAGCAGCTTAAGGTCTAGCGTACAAGAGACCCAGTACTTC	CASSLRSSVQETQYF
TRBJ1-3	TRBV11-2	-	few	TGTGCCAGCAGCTCCGGAGAACTGCTCTCTGGAAACACCATATATTTT	CASSSGELLSGNTIYF
TRBJ2-1	TRBV15	TRBD2	-	TGTGCCACCAGCGGACCCTTGGGACTAGGGAATGAGCAGTTCTTC	CATSGPLGLGNEQFF
TRBJ2-1	TRBV11-2	-	-	TGTGCCAGCAGCCCAAGGACTCCCAATGAGCAGTTCTTC	CASSPRTPNEQFF
TRBJ2-1	TRBV5-4	TRBD2	-	TGTGCCAGCAGCCCAAGGACTAGCGGGAGTCATGGTGAGCAGTTCTTC	CASSPRTSGSHGEQFF
TRBJ2-1	TRBV29-1	-	-	TGCAGCGTTGAACAGGGGACCTGGAGCAATGAGCAGTTCTTC	CSVEQGTWSNEQFF
TRBJ2-7	TRBV4-1	TRBD2	-	TGCGCCAGCAGCCAAGGGACTAGCGGGAATTACGAGCAGTACTTC	CASSQGTSGNYEQYF
TRBJ2-7	TRBV3-1/TRBV3-2	TRBD1	-	TGTGCCAGCAGCCAAGGAACAGGGGGCGACGAGCAGTACTTC	CASSQGTGGDEQYF
TRBJ2-1	TRBV5-1	TRBD2	-	TGCGCCAGCAGCCCCGGACTAGCGGGAGGCCAACGGGATGAGCAGTTCTTC	CASSPGLAGGQRDEQFF
TRBJ1-5	TRBV3-1/TRBV3-2	-	-	TGTGCCAGCAGCCAAGCATGGGGGCGCAATCAGCCCCAGCATTTT	CASSQAWGRNQPQHF
TRBJ2-7	TRBV3-1/TRBV3-2	TRBD1	-	TGTGCCAGCAGCCAACATAATGGGGACAGGTACTTC	CASSQHNGDRYF
TRBJ2-1	TRBV7-9	-	-	TGTGCCAGCAGTCAATCTGGGGGCGCATGGTTTGAGGACAATGAGCAGTTCTTC	CASSQSGGAWFEDNEQFF
TRBJ1-2	TRBV6-5	-	once	TGTGCCAGCAGTTATGGGGGGAACTATGGCTACACCTTC	CASSYGGNYGYTF
TRBJ2-2	TRBV2	TRBD2	-	TGTGCCAGCACCGGGGGGACGAACACCGGGGAGCTGTTTTTT	CASTGGTNTGELFF
TRBJ1-4	TRBV3-1/TRBV3-2	-	-	TGTGCCAGCAGCCAAGATAGTGGGGTTCAGGGTAATGAAAAACTGTTTTTT	CASSQDSGVQGNEKLFF
TRBJ1-1	TRBV9	-	once	TGTGCCAGCAGCGTAGGCCTAGGTGGCACTGAAGCTTTCTTT	CASSVGLGGTEAFF
TRBJ2-3	TRBV5-4	-	-	TGTGCCAGCAGCTTGGCCGGAGCGGGTAGCACAGATACGCAGTATTTT	CASSLAGAGSTDTQYF
TRBJ2-5	TRBV12-3/TRBV12-4	-	-	TGTGCCAGCAGTTTGAGCAGGGCAGAGACCCAGTACTTC	CASSLSRAETQYF
TRBJ2-7	TRBV27	-	few	TGTGCCAGCAGTACAGAAAGCCTCCACGAGCAGTACTTC	CASSTESLHEQYF
TRBJ2-3	TRBV2	-	-	TGTGCCCCGAGGAGGGCGACTAGCACAGATACGCAGTATTTT	CAPRRATSTDTQYF
TRBJ1-1	TRBV6-5	-	-	TGTGCCAGCAGTTACTCGACCAGGGTGGACACTGAAGCTTTCTTT	CASSYSTRVDTEAFF
TRBJ2-5	TRBV27	-	-	TGTGCCAGCAGCCCGGTTCTAACCGGGGAGACCCAGTACTTC	CASSPVLTGETQYF
TRBJ2-7	TRBV7-9	TRBD2	-	TGTGCCAGCAGCTCTAGCGGGTACTACGAGCAGTACTTC	CASSSSGYYEQYF
TRBJ2-1	TRBV12-3/TRBV12-4	TRBD2	-	TGTGCCAGCACCACTATACGACTAGCGCCGTTCTTC	CASTTIRLAPFF
TRBJ1-1	TRBV2	TRBD1	many	TGTGCCAGCATCGACAGGGGGGACACTGAAGCTTTCTTT	CASIDRGDTEAFF
TRBJ2-7	TRBV10-2	TRBD1	few	TGCGCCAGCAGTGACTTGGGACAGATGAACGAGCAGTACTTC	CASSDLGQMNEQYF
TRBJ1-2	TRBV29-1	TRBD1	-	TGCAGCGTGGAGGGGGCGGACAACTATGGCTACACCTTC	CSVEGADNYGYTF
TRBJ1-2	TRBV19	-	once	TGTGCCAGTAGTATCGCGAATCGAATTCGGGGGGGCTACACCTTC	CASSIANRIRGGYTF
TRBJ2-6	TRBV4-3	TRBD2	-	TGCGCCAGCAGCCAGAACGGGGGAGGGGACAACGTCCTGACTTTC	CASSQNGGGDNVLTF
TRBJ2-1	TRBV12-3/TRBV12-4	-	-	TGTGCCAGCAGCCAAGGGAGCGGTGAGCAGTTCTTC	CASSQGSGEQFF
TRBJ2-3	TRBV29-1	TRBD2	-	TGCAGCCACCGCTCTAGCGGGACCCGGGATACGCAGTATTTT	CSHRSSGTRDTQYF
TRBJ2-7	TRBV7-9	-	-	TGTGCCAGCGGTACGGCGGGACCCACGGAGCAGTACTTC	CASGTAGPTEQYF
TRBJ2-1	TRBV7-9	TRBD2	-	TGTGCCAGCAGCTCGTGGACTAGCGAAAACAATGAGCAGTTCTTC	CASSSWTSENNEQFF
TRBJ2-3	TRBV7-9	TRBD2	-	TGTGCCAGCAGCTTACTCCCTAGCGGAAAAAGCACAGATACGCAGTATTTT	CASSLLPSGKSTDTQYF
TRBJ1-1	TRBV7-9	-	-	TGTGCCAGCAGCCTAACAGGCGGGGCTGAAGCTTTCTTT	CASSLTGGAEAFF
TRBJ2-3	TRBV2	TRBD2	-	TGTGCCAGCAGGACAAGCGGGAGTTATACAGATACGCAGTATTTT	CASRTSGSYTDTQYF
TRBJ2-2	TRBV14	-	-	TGTGCCAGCAGCCCCTTCAGGGCGGCCGGGGAGCTGTTTTTT	CASSPFRAAGELFF
TRBJ1-6	TRBV11-2	TRBD1	-	TGTGCCAGCAGCATCCGGGACAGGGGAAGCTCCTATAATTCACCCCTCCACTTT	CASSIRDRGSSYNSPLHF
TRBJ1-1	TRBV2	-	-	TGTGCCAGCAATTACAGGTCGAGGACTGAAGCTTTCTTT	CASNYRSRTEAFF
TRBJ1-6	TRBV4-1	-	few	TGCGCCAGCAGCCAAGGAGGGTGGGAAACGGGTTCACCCCTCCACTTT	CASSQGGWETGSPLHF
TRBJ2-7	TRBV4-1	TRBD2	-	TGCGCCAGCAGCCAAGAGGCGGGAGGGCCGGTCCACGAGCAGTACTTC	CASSQEAGGPVHEQYF